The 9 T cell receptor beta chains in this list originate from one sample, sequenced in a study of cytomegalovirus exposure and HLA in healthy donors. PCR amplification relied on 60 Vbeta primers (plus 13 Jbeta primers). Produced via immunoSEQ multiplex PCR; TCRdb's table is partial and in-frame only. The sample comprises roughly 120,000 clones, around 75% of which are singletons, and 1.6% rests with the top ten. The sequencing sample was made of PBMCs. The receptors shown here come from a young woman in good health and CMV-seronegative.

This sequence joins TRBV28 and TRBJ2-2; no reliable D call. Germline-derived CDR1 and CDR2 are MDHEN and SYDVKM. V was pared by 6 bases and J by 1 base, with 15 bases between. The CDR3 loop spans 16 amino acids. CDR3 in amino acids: CASSLHTTGNTGELFF. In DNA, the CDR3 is TGTGCCAGCAGCCTCCATACCACGGGGAACACCGGGGAGCTGTTTTTT.

This CDR3 reads CASRQGGEGYTF. DNA of the CDR3: TGTGCCAGCAGACAGGGGGGCGAAGGCTACACCTTC. The chain recombines TRBV6-5 with TRBJ1-2; TRBD1 aligns across 8 bases. The V and J ends lost 6 bases and 8 bases, in that order; junction bases with no gene match: 5. There are 12 residues in the CDR3. Per germline, CDR1 MNHEY and CDR2 SVGAGI.

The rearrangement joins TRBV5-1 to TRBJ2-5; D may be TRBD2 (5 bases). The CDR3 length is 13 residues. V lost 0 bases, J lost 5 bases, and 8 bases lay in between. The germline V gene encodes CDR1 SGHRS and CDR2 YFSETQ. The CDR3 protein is CASSLEQRETQYF. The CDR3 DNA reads TGCGCCAGCAGCTTGGAACAGCGGGAGACCCAGTACTTC.

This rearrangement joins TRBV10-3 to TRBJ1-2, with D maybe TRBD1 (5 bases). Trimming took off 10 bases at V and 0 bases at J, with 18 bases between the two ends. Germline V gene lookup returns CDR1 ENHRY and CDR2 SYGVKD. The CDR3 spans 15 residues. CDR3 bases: TGTGCCACCATTCCCGGGCAGGGAACTAACTATGGCTACACCTTC. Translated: CATIPGQGTNYGYTF.

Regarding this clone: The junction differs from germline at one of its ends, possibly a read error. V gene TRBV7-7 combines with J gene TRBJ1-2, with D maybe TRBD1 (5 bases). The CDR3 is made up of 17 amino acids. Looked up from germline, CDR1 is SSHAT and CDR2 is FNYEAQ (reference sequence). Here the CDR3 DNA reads TGTGCTAGCAGCTTAGCAAGAGCCCTGGGAGGGGATGGTGGCTACACCTTC. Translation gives CASSLARALGGDGGYTF.

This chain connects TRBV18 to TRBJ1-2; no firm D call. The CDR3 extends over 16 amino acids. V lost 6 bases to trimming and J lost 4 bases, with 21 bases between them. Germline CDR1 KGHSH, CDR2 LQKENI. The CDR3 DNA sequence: TGTGCCAGCTCGATGGCCCTCTCTCAGAATACCTATGGCTACACCTTC. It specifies CASSMALSQNTYGYTF.

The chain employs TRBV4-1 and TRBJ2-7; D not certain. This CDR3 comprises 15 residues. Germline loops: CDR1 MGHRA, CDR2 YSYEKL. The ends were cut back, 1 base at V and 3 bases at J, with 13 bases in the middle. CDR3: CASSQGAVRIYEQYF. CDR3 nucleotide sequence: TGCGCCAGCAGCCAAGGGGCTGTCAGGATCTACGAGCAGTACTTC.

The DNA for the CDR3 is TGTGCCACCACCCCGGGACAGGGCCGAAACACCATATATTTT. As protein: CATTPGQGRNTIYF. This chain uses TRBV5-4 with TRBJ1-3; 9 bases align to TRBD1. The CDR3 contains 14 residues. Germline CDR1 is SGHNT and CDR2 is YYREEE (reference sequence). Unmatched junction bases numbered 9, after V lost 9 bases and J lost 5 bases.

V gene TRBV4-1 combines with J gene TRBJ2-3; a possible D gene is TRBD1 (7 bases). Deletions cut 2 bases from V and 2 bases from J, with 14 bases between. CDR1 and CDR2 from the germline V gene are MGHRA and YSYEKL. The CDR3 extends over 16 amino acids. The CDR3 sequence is CASSQSTGRDTDTQYF. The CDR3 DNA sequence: TGCGCCAGCAGCCAATCGACAGGGCGGGACACAGATACGCAGTATTTT.